These 3 T cell receptor beta chains came from one sample sequenced in a study of T-cell reconstitution after alpha-beta-depleted transplantation in children (dated by TCRdb to 2016 to 2017). In light of the paper, this sample's treatment or condition label describes: allogeneic hematopoietic cell transplantation with graft depleted of TCRalphabeta T cells and CD19 B cells. The library was made by PCR. The instrument was an Illumina HiSeq 2500. To normalize quantification of the TCRbeta repertoire, the TCR libraries were built with molecular barcoding that relied on unique molecular identifiers. TCRdb handled the public reads itself, with Q25 trimming in fastp and clone calling in MiXCR, and kept productive beta chains. For every CDR3 protein sequence, its rows merge into one entry that carries the most common genes and DNA. The sample data list about 240,000 distinct CDR3 sequences, and roughly 23% of these were observed just once. Roughly 2.6% of the sample lies in the top ten.

The sequencing used PBMCs, collected before TCRalphabeta/CD19-depleted stem cell transplant. The source of these receptors is a girl aged 2-10 years with Fanconi anemia, due to receive a stem cell transplant.

The CDR3 spells CASSYSTPDRLPYNEQFF. In DNA, the CDR3 is TGTGCCAGCAGTTACTCTACCCCGGACAGGTTGCCCTACAATGAGCAGTTCTTC. The chain couples TRBV6-2 or TRBV6-3 to TRBJ2-1; TRBD1 agrees at 7 bases. The V gene's germline CDR1 is MNHEY and CDR2 SVGEGT. The CDR3 length is 18 residues. V trimming: 0 bases; J trimming: 2 bases; junction bases outside the gene matches: 10.

This clonotype was found many times. The J gene is TRBJ1-2, the V gene TRBV5-6, with a weak D call TRBD1 (5 bases). V was clipped by 4 bases and J by 8 bases, with 12 bases between them. CDR3 size: 12 residues. CDR1 is SGHDT and CDR2 is YYEEEE in the germline V gene. The CDR3 DNA sequence: TGTGCCAGCAGCCCGGGACTTTCGGGCTACACCTTC. Protein product: CASSPGLSGYTF.

This clonotype was recorded a few times. CDR3 loop: CASSERGDYNEQFF. CDR3 DNA: TGCGCCAGCAGCGAGCGGGGGGATTACAATGAGCAGTTCTTC. The chain couples TRBV5-1 to TRBJ2-1; 9 bases agree with TRBD2. V gave up 4 bases and J gave up 4 bases; unmatched junction bases: 3. This CDR3 comprises 14 residues. Per germline, CDR1 SGHRS and CDR2 YFSETQ.